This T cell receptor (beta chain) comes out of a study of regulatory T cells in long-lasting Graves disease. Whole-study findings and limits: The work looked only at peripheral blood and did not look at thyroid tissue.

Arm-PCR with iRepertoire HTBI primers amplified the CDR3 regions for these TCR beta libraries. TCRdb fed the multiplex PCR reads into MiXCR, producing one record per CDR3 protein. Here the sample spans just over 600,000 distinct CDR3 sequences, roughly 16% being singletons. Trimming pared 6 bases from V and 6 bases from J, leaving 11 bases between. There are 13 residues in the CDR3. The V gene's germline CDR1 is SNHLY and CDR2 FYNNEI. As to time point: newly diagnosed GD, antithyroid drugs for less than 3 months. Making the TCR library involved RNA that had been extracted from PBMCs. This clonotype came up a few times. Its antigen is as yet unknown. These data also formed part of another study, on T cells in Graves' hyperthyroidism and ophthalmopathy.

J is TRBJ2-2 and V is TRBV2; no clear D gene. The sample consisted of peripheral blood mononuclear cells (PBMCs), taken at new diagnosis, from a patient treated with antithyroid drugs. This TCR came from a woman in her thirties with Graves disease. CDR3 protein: CASRMLRSGELFF. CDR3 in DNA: TGTGCCAGCAGGATGCTGAGGTCCGGGGAGCTGTTTTTT.